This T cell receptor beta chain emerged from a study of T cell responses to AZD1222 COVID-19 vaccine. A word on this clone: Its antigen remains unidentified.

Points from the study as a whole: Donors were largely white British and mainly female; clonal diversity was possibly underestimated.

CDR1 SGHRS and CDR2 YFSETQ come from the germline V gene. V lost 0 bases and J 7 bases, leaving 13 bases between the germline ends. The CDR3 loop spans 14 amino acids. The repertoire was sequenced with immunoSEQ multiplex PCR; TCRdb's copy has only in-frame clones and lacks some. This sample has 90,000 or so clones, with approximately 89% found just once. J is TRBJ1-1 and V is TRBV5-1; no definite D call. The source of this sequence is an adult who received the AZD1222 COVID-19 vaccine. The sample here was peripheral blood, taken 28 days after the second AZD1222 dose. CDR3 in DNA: TGCGCCAGCAGCTTGGTTGGAGCCGACGGTGAAGCTTTCTTT. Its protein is CASSLVGADGEAFF.